These T cell receptor beta chains were read from a single sample in a study of Graves' ophthalmopathy and Graves' hyperthyroidism. TCRdb re-called the multiplex PCR reads with MiXCR, one entry per CDR3 protein. The repertoire holds fewer than 650,000 distinct CDR3 sequences, with about 24% as singletons. Sequenced material: peripheral blood. All receptors derive from a woman aged 18-29 years with stable Graves' hyperthyroidism. Some clones in this sample may be carry-over from other donors' samples. CDR3s include the opening cysteine and the closing phenylalanine or tryptophan. D genes are given only for firm matches. Clone size is not always given. Where it is, it says once, few, many or a class for expanded clones.

j_call d_call v_call clone_size cdr3_nt cdr3_aa
TRBJ1-3 NA TRBV10-3 few TGTGCCATTACACCACACCGAAACACCATATATTTT CAITPHRNTIYF
TRBJ2-7 TRBD2 TRBV20-1 many TGCAGTGCTCAGAGGACTAGCAGCTTCTTCGAGCAGTACTTC CSAQRTSSFFEQYF
TRBJ2-5 NA TRBV6-5 many TGTGCCAGCAGTTACTCGTTCACATCAAACCAAGAGACCCAGTACTTC CASSYSFTSNQETQYF
TRBJ2-4 TRBD2 TRBV28 NA TGCGCCAGCAGCCAGACTAGCGGGGGAAAAAACATTCAGTACTTC CASSQTSGGKNIQYF
TRBJ1-2 NA TRBV6-2/TRBV6-3 many TGTGCCAGCGGGACCATGGGAGGCTACACCTTC CASGTMGGYTF
TRBJ2-5 TRBD1 TRBV9 many TGTGCCAGCAGCGTAGGTCCAGGGGGCTTACAAGAGACCCAGTACTTC CASSVGPGGLQETQYF
TRBJ1-2 NA TRBV12-3/TRBV12-4 NA TGTGCCAGCAGTTTGGGCAGGGCCTATGGCTACACCTTC CASSLGRAYGYTF
TRBJ1-2 TRBD1 TRBV28 NA TGTGCCAGCAGTCCCGGGACAGGGTCTCGGGGCTATGGCTACACCTTC CASSPGTGSRGYGYTF
TRBJ2-7 TRBD1 TRBV12-3/TRBV12-4 NA TGTGCCAGCAGTTTAAAAGGACAGGGGTACGAGCAGTACTTC CASSLKGQGYEQYF
TRBJ2-7 TRBD1 TRBV6-2/TRBV6-3 many TGTGCCAGCAGTTACTCGACAGACCCCCGGGACAGAGGATCCTACGAGCAGTACTTC CASSYSTDPRDRGSYEQYF
TRBJ2-7 NA TRBV5-5 NA TGTGCCAGCAGGGCCGATATGTTTATGGGGCAGTACTTC CASRADMFMGQYF
TRBJ2-5 TRBD1 TRBV10-3 many TGTGCCATCAGTGAGTCGGGGGACAGCCAAGAGACCCAGTACTTC CAISESGDSQETQYF
TRBJ1-5 NA TRBV2 many TGTGCCAGCAGTGCGGGGTATGGCAATCAGCCCCAGCATTTT CASSAGYGNQPQHF
TRBJ2-7 NA TRBV30 many TGTGCCTGGAGTGTCCGGTGGGGCCCCTACGAGCAGTACTTC CAWSVRWGPYEQYF
TRBJ1-5 TRBD1 TRBV27 NA TGTGCCAGCAGTTCCAGAACAGGGGGCGATCAGCCCCAGCATTTT CASSSRTGGDQPQHF
TRBJ1-1 TRBD1 TRBV3-1 NA TGTGCCAGCAGCGAACGCCCCGGGAGGGGGCTTTTATTGTACACTGAAGCTTTCTTT CASSERPGRGLLLYTEAFF
TRBJ2-5 NA TRBV4-1 few TGCGCCAGCAGCCAAGATAGGGAAGAGACCCAGTACTTC CASSQDREETQYF
TRBJ2-2 TRBD2 TRBV3-1 NA TGTGCCAGCAGCCAAGTTAGCGGGTACATCACCGGGGAGCTGTTTTTT CASSQVSGYITGELFF
TRBJ1-5 NA TRBV12-3/TRBV12-4 few TGTGCCAGCAGTGTACGTAGGGCTCAGCCCCAGCATTTT CASSVRRAQPQHF
TRBJ2-5 TRBD2 TRBV11-2 many TGTGCCAGCAGCTTAAGTCTAGCGGGAGGGGGTCGAGAGACCCAGTACTTC CASSLSLAGGGRETQYF
TRBJ2-7 NA TRBV30 NA TGTGCCTCAGGACAGAACTACGAGCAGTACTTC CASGQNYEQYF
TRBJ1-2 NA TRBV30 many TGTGCCTGGAGTGTTTGGGGAGTGGGTGGCTACACCTTC CAWSVWGVGGYTF
TRBJ1-6 TRBD1 TRBV12-3/TRBV12-4 few TGTGCCAGCAGGGAGACAGGGGCAAATTCACCCCTCCACTTT CASRETGANSPLHF
TRBJ1-1 NA TRBV5-1 many TGCGCCAGCAGCTTGACAGGAGCTGAAGCTTTCTTT CASSLTGAEAFF
TRBJ1-6 NA TRBV27 NA TGTGCCAGCAGTTATAGGGGGGGGAGCTCCTATAATTCACCCCTCCACTTT CASSYRGGSSYNSPLHF
TRBJ1-2 TRBD1 TRBV6-5 many TGTGCCAGCAGTTCGCGACAGGGGATAAGCTATGGCTACACCTTC CASSSRQGISYGYTF
TRBJ1-5 NA TRBV28 many TGTGCCAGCAGTTTACGCCACGGTAGCAATCAGCCCCAGCATTTT CASSLRHGSNQPQHF
TRBJ1-1 TRBD1 TRBV6-4 NA TGTGCCAGCAGTTACGATGGGACAGGGGAAGCTTTCTTT CASSYDGTGEAFF
TRBJ2-2 TRBD2 TRBV5-1 NA TGCGCCAGCAGATTAAGCGGGAGAAGCACCGGGGAGCTGTTTTTT CASRLSGRSTGELFF
TRBJ1-1 NA TRBV6-1 few TGTGCCAGCAGTGAAGTGGCCACTGAAGCTTTCTTT CASSEVATEAFF
TRBJ2-7 NA TRBV4-1 NA TGCGCCAGCAGCCAAGCTGCCTTGGGCCCGCGGGGATACGAGCAGTACTTC CASSQAALGPRGYEQYF
TRBJ1-5 NA TRBV5-1 many TGCGCCAGCAGCTTGGACGGAGATCAGCCCCAGCATTTT CASSLDGDQPQHF
TRBJ1-1 TRBD1 TRBV7-9 many TGTGCCAGCAGCCCAAAGGGACAGGCGGCCACTGAAGCTTTCTTT CASSPKGQAATEAFF
TRBJ2-5 NA TRBV6-4 NA TGTGCCAGCAGTTACACTAAGGGGGAGACCCAGTACTTC CASSYTKGETQYF
TRBJ2-7 NA TRBV15 few TGTGCCACCAGCAGAGAAAGATGGGGGGCAGCTACCTACGAGCAGTACTTC CATSRERWGAATYEQYF
TRBJ2-5 TRBD2 TRBV13 many TGTGCCAGCAGACCTGGGGGGGAAGAGACCCAGTACTTC CASRPGGEETQYF
TRBJ1-3 NA TRBV9 many TGTGCCAGCAGCGTAGGCCAGCCAAGCTCTGGAAACACCATATATTTT CASSVGQPSSGNTIYF
TRBJ1-3 NA TRBV30 few TGTGCCTGGAGTGTATTCGCAAACCCCTCTGGAAACACCATATATTTT CAWSVFANPSGNTIYF
TRBJ1-2 NA TRBV6-5 many TGTGCCAGCAGTTACGCGCCAGAAAGTGGCTACACCTTC CASSYAPESGYTF
TRBJ1-1 NA TRBV28 many TGTGCCAGCAGTCTGACAGTGGTAACTTTCTTT CASSLTVVTFF
TRBJ1-1 NA TRBV12-3/TRBV12-4 many TGTGCCAGCAGTTTAGGGAGGGGCAGGTTCACTGAAGCTTTCTTT CASSLGRGRFTEAFF
TRBJ1-3 NA TRBV3-1 few TGTGCCAGCAGCCCGTCGCAGGGAGGGTCGAGTGGAAACACCATATATTTT CASSPSQGGSSGNTIYF